The source of this T cell receptor beta chain is a study of identical twins. Points from the study as a whole: Beta out-of-frame sequences showed weaker excess twin sharing.

Unique molecular identifiers were present on cDNA, and template switching added a universal primer site. TCRdb redid the calling of the 5' RACE reads with MiXCR, one entry per CDR3 protein. The sample includes around 1.7 million distinct CDR3 sequences, less than 40% of them seen just once. Germline assignment: CDR1 MNHNS and CDR2 SASEGT. V was shortened by 7 bases and J by 4 bases, with 16 bases between the two germline ends. The CDR3 length is 15 residues. Comment on this clonotype: Its target is unknown.

The sequence was obtained from a newborn girl in good health. The sequenced material came from cord blood. The rearrangement joins TRBV6-1 to TRBJ1-4; D is ambiguous. The CDR3 coding sequence is TGTGCCAGCATAAGGGAACCACTTAGTAATGAAAAACTGTTTTTT. Translated, it gives CASIREPLSNEKLFF.